The sequence of this TCR beta chain was determined in a study of cytomegalovirus exposure and HLA in healthy donors. Findings of the study overall: In a later analysis, productive TCRs from donors in an Asian-associated ancestry cluster reportedly carried fewer N-insertions than the cohort mean.

Concerning this clone: Its specificity is unknown.

The PCR had 60 Vbeta and 13 Jbeta primers. Measured with immunoSEQ multiplex PCR; TCRdb has only the in-frame clones, and not every one. The table lists 190,000 or so clones, roughly 80% of them singletons. Trimming removed 3 bases from V and 1 base from J, with 9 bases in between. This CDR3 has 14 residues. CDR1 and CDR2 (germline): KGHSH, LQKENI. This clonotype was sampled from a man aged 45 to 65 in good health and CMV-seronegative. The sequenced sample consisted of PBMCs. The chain is built from TRBV18 and TRBJ1-1, with D possibly TRBD1 on 6 matching bases. For the CDR3, the DNA is TGTGCCAGCTCACCGAACAGGGCGAACACTGAAGCTTTCTTT. Protein sequence: CASSPNRANTEAFF.